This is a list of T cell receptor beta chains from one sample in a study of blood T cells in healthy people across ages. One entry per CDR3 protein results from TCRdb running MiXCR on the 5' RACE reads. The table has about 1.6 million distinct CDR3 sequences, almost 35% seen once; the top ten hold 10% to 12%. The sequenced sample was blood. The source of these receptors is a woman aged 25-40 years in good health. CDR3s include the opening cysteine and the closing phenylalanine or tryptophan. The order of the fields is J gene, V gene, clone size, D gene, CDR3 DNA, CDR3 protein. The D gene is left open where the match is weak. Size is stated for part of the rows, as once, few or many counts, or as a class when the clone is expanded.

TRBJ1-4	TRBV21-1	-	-	TGTGCCAGCAGCAAAGGGGGAGGGTTCTATGAAAAACTGTTTTTT	CASSKGGGFYEKLFF
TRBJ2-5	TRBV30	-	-	TGTGCCTGGAGTTTCATCGGAGAGACCCAGTACTTC	CAWSFIGETQYF
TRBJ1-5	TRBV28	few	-	TGTGCCAGCGGATTGCAGCCCCAGCATTTT	CASGLQPQHF
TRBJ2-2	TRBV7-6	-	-	TGTGCCAGCAGACCTACAGGGCAAGGGTACACCGGGGAGCCGTTTTTT	CASRPTGQGYTGEPFF
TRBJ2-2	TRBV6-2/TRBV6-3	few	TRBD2	TGTGCCAGCAGATCCGGGACTAGCGGGAGTAAAGCCGGGGAGCTGTTTTTT	CASRSGTSGSKAGELFF
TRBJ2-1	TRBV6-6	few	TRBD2	TGTGCCAGCAGTTACTCCCCAGTAGCGGGTGAGCAGTTCTTC	CASSYSPVAGEQFF
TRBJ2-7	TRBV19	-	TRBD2	TGTGCCAGCCGGACAGCGGGAGTAGGCTACGAGCAGTACTTC	CASRTAGVGYEQYF
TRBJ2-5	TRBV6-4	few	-	TGTGCCTTTTTGGGCGGGGGCATTCACCAAGAGACCCAGTACTTC	CAFLGGGIHQETQYF
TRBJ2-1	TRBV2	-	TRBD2	TGTGCCAGCAGTGGCGGCTGGGCTAGCGGGGGACTCGGCAATGAGCAGTTCTTC	CASSGGWASGGLGNEQFF
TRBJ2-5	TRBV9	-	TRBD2	TGTGCCAGCAGCGTAGATGCCCTAGCGGGGGCCCAGGGAGAGACCCAGTACTTC	CASSVDALAGAQGETQYF
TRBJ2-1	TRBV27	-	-	TGTGCCAGCAGCCTTGAGGGAGGAATTTACAATGAGCAGTTCTTC	CASSLEGGIYNEQFF
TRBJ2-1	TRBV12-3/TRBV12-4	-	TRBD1	TGTGCCAGCACCGCCGGGACAGGGTACAATGAGCAGTTCTTC	CASTAGTGYNEQFF
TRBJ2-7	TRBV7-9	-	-	TGTGCCAGCACCAAAGCTCGGCCTACCACTCACGAGCAGTACTTC	CASTKARPTTHEQYF
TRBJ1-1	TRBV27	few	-	TGTGCCAGCCCTGGGTGTCAGAGTACTTTCTTT	CASPGCQSTFF
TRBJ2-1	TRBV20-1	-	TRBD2	TGCAGTGCTAGAGGACTAGCGGAGGCGATTTACAATGAGCAGTTCTTC	CSARGLAEAIYNEQFF
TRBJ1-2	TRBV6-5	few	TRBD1	TGTGCCAGCAGCATCGATGACAGGGCCAGCGATGGCTACACCTTC	CASSIDDRASDGYTF
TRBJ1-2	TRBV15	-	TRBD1	TGTGCCACCAGCAGAGTTGGAACAGGGGGCGGAGATGGCTACACCTTC	CATSRVGTGGGDGYTF
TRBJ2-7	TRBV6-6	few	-	TGTGCCAGCACCCCAGACACTGCGTTCTACGAGCAGTACTTC	CASTPDTAFYEQYF
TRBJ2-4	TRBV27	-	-	TGTGCCAGCAGTTTGGGGGCTAGGGACATTCAGTACTTC	CASSLGARDIQYF
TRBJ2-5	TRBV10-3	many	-	TGTGCCATCAGTGACTCAAAAGAGACCCAGTACTTC	CAISDSKETQYF
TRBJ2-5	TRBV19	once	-	TGTGCCAGTAGTATGAAAGACTCAAGGGGAGAGACCCAGTACTTC	CASSMKDSRGETQYF
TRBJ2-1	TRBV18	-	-	TGTGCCAGCTCACCCTTTGAGATAGCGGAGACCTACAATGAGCAGTTCTTC	CASSPFEIAETYNEQFF
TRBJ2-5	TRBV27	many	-	TGTGCCAGCAGCGGACGAAACCAAGAGACCCAGTACTTC	CASSGRNQETQYF
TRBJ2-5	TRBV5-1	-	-	TGCGCCAGCAGGGACCCGCCGGAGACCCAGTACTTC	CASRDPPETQYF
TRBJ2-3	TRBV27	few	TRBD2	TGTGCCAGCAGTAACATAGCGGGAGAGGGCACAGATACGCAGTATTTT	CASSNIAGEGTDTQYF
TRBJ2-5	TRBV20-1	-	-	TGCAGTGCTAGAGATCTGGGGGCGGGGTGGCAAGAGACCCAGTACTTC	CSARDLGAGWQETQYF
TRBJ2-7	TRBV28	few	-	TGTGCCAGCAGTTTTCAGGATTTTATCTACGAGCAGTACTTC	CASSFQDFIYEQYF
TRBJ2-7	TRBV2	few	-	TGTGCCAGCAGAGTTCGGGACACAGGAGTCTACGAGCAGTACTTC	CASRVRDTGVYEQYF
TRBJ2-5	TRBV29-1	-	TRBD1	TGCAGCGTTGAGGACAGGCGAGGGGTTCAAATAAAGACCCTGTACTTC	CSVEDRRGVQIKTLYF
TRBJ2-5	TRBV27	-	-	TGTGCCAGCAGTTTAGGGGCCAGGGGACGAGAGACCCAGTACTTC	CASSLGARGRETQYF
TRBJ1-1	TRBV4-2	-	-	TGTGCCAGCAGCCAAGAGATCGGGCTGAACACTGAAGCTTTCTTT	CASSQEIGLNTEAFF
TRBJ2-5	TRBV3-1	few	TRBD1	TGTGCCAGCAGCCGGGACAGGGGGCTAATACAAGAGACCCAGTACTTC	CASSRDRGLIQETQYF
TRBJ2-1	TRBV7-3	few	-	TGTGCCAGCAGCCAAGCAGGGTTATCGGGTAATGAGCAGTTCTTC	CASSQAGLSGNEQFF
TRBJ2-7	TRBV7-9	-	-	TGTGCCAGCAGCTGGAGTGGGGCAGGAGTGCGGGAGCAGTACTTC	CASSWSGAGVREQYF
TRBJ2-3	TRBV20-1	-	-	TGCAGTGCTAGAGGGGGGACACAGGTGGCAGATACGCAGTATTTT	CSARGGTQVADTQYF
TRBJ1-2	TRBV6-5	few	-	TGTGCCAGCAGTGCCCTAGGGTTGAATGGCTACACCTTC	CASSALGLNGYTF
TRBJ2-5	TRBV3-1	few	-	TGTGCCAGCAGCCAAGTCCGGGGGGCGCAGGAGACCCGGTACTTC	CASSQVRGAQETRYF
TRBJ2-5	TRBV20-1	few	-	TGCAGTGCTAGAGATTGGGCAGGAAGGGAGACCCAGTACTTC	CSARDWAGRETQYF
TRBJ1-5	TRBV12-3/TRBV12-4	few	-	TGTGCCAGCAGATCAGGGGTTCAGCCCCAGCATTTT	CASRSGVQPQHF
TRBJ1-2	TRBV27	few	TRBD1	TGTGCCAGCAGTTTTCACAGGGGTGCGGGTGGCTACACCTTC	CASSFHRGAGGYTF
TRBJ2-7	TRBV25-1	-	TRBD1	TGTGCCAGCAGTGAGGGACAGGGGGACTACGAGCAGTACTTC	CASSEGQGDYEQYF
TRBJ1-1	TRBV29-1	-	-	TGCAGCGACGACGGGGGGGGGCTCGCTGAAGCTTTCTTT	CSDDGGGLAEAFF
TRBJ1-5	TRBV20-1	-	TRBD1	TGCAGTGCTTTACAGGGGGACTATCAGCCCCAGCATTTT	CSALQGDYQPQHF
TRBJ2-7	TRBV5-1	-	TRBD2	TGCGCCAGCAGCGTGAGCGGGGGCGTTTCCTACGAGCAGTACTTC	CASSVSGGVSYEQYF
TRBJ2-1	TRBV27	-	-	TGTGCCAGCAGTACCGGGACGGGTAACTACAATGAGCAGTTCTTC	CASSTGTGNYNEQFF
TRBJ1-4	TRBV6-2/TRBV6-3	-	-	TGTGCCAGCAGTATGTCACCGATGGAACTGTTTTTT	CASSMSPMELFF
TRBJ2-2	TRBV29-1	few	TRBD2	TGCAGCGTTGAAGTGATAGCGGGGGACCCGGGTTCGAACACCGGGGAGCTGTTTTTT	CSVEVIAGDPGSNTGELFF